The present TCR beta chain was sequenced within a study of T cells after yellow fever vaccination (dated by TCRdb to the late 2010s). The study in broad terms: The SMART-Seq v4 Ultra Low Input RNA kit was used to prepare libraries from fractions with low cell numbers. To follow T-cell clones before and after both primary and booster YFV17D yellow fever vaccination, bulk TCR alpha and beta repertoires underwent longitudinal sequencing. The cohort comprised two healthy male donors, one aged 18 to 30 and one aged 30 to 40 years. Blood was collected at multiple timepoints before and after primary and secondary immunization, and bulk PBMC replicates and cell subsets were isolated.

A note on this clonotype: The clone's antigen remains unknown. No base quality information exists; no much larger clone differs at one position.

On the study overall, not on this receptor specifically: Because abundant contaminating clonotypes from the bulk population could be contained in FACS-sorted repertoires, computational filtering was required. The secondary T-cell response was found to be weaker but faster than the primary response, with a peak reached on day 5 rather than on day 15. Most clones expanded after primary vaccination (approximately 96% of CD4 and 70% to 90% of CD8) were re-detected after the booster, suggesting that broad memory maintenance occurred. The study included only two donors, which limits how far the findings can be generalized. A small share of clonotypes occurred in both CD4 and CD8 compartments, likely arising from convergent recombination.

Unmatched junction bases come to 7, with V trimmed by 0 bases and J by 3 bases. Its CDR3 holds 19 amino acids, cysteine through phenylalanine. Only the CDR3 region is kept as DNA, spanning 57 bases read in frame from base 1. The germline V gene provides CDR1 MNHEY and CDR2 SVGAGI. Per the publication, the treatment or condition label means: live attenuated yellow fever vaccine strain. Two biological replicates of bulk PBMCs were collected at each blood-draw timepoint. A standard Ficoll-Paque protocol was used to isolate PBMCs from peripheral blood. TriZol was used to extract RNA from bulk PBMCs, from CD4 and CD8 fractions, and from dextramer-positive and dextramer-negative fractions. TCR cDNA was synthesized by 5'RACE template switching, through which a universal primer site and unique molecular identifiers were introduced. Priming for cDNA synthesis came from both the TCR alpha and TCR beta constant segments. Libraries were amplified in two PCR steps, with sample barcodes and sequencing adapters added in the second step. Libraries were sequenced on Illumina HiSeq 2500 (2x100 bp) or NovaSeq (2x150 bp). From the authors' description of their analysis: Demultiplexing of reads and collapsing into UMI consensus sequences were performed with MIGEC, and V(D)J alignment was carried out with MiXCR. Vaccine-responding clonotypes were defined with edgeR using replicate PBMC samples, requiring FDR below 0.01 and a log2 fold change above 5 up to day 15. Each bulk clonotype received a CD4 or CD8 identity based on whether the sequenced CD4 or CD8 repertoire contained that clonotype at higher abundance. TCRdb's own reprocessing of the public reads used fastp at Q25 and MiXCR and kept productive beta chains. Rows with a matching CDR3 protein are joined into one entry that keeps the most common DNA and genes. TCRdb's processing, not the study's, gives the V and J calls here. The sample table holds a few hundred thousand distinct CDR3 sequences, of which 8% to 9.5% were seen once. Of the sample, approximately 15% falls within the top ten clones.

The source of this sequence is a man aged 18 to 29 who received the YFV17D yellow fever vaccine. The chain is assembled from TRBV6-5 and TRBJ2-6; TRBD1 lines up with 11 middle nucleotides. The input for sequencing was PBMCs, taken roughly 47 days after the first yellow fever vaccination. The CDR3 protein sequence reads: CASSYSTGQGARGANVLTF. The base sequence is TGTGCCAGCAGTTACTCGACAGGACAGGGGGCGCGTGGGGCCAACGTCCTGACTTTC.